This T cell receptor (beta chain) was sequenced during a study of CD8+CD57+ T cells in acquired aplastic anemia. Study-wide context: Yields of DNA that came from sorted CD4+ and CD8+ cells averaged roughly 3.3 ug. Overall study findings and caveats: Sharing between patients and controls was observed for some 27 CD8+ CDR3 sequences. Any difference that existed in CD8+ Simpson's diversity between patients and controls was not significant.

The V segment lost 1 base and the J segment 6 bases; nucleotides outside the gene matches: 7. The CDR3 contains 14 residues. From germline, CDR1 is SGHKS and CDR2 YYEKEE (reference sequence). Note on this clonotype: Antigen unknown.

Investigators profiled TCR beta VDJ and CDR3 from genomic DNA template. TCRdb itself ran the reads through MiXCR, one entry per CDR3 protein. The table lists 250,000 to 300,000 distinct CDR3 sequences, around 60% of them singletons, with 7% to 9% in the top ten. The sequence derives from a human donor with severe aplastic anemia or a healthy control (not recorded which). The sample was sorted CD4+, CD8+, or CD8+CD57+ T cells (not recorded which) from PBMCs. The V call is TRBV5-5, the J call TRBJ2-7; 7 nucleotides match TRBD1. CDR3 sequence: CASSLKGGRGEQYF. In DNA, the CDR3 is TGTGCCAGCAGCTTGAAAGGGGGCCGGGGCGAGCAGTACTTC.